What follows describes a single TCR beta chain. This sample was included in a study of blood T cell repertoires in COVID-19. Overall study: From the United States, Italy and Spain came samples of acute and convalescent COVID-19. T cells, B-cell-depleted T cells, or PBMCs supplied cDNA or gDNA.

V shed 6 bases, J shed 6 bases, and the junction held 11 bases outside the gene matches. The CDR3 runs to 16 residues. Germline-derived CDR1 and CDR2 are SGHTS and YDEGEE. Authors' analysis steps: Counts of nucleated cells, estimated from reference gene primer amplification, were obtained. Sequencing was performed with immunoSEQ multiplex PCR; in TCRdb, only in-frame clones are kept and a portion is missing. The V and J calls and clone size are taken from that table; D and trimming were inferred from the DNA. The sample shows some 110,000 clones, 71% of them seen only once. Sequenced sample: peripheral blood. The receptor was derived from a human donor with acute or convalescent COVID-19. The donor label of this sample is uncertain. The genes are TRBV5-8 and TRBJ1-6; 8 positions match TRBD1. CDR3 nucleotides: TGTGCCAGCACCACCGCCCGGACAGGGCTTAATTCACCCCTCCACTTT. It encodes CASTTARTGLNSPLHF.